This T cell receptor beta chain appears in the sequencing data of a study of identical twins. This clonotype was counted a few times. One entry per CDR3 protein results from TCRdb running MiXCR on the 5' RACE reads. The sample records about 890,000 distinct CDR3 sequences, approximately 13% being singletons. V was pared by 4 bases and J by 3 bases, with 12 bases between. This CDR3 contains 15 residues. Germline V gene sequence: CDR1 MNHEY, CDR2 SMNVEV (reference sequence). In addition, the sample was reused for a study of yellow fever vaccine responses in identical twins.

The clonotype comes from a woman aged 18-30 years in good health. The chain has TRBV27 and TRBJ2-2; tentatively, D is TRBD2 (7 bases). The sample was PBMCs. CDR3 region: CASSSGEGDTGELFF. CDR3 sequence (DNA): TGTGCCAGCAGTTCAGGGGAGGGCGACACCGGGGAGCTGTTTTTT.